What follows is one TCR beta chain and its context. Its specificity is not known. The data stem from a study of OX40 agonist ivuxolimab in advanced cancers. The study's findings and limits: CD8+ T cells showed, on average, more clonal expansion than CD4+ cells.

Clones were sequenced by immunoSEQ multiplex PCR, and TCRdb holds only the in-frame ones, with some missing. The sample records 85,000 to 130,000 clones, around nine tenths being singletons. The receptor's source is an adult with an advanced solid tumor such as melanoma, head and neck, liver or kidney cancer. The input for sequencing was CD4+ or CD8+ T cells sorted from blood, taken in a trial of the OX40 agonist ivuxolimab.

In DNA form, the CDR3 reads TGCAGCGTTGAGGTATCTGGGGCCAACGTCCTGACTTTC. Translated: CSVEVSGANVLTF. The chain employs TRBV29-1 and TRBJ2-6; D gene unclear. V lost 3 bases and J lost 1, with 4 bases in between. Germline CDR1 is SQVTM and CDR2 is ANQGSEA. This CDR3 region has 13 residues.